This is a list of T cell receptor beta chains from one sample in a study of blood T cells in healthy people across ages. TCRdb reanalysed the 5' RACE reads using MiXCR and keeps one entry per CDR3 protein. The table lists around 1,900,000 distinct CDR3 sequences, around 42% of them singletons. The specimen sequenced was blood. The receptors were gathered from a human donor in good health. Each CDR3 is given with its conserved first and last residue. Fields, in order: V gene, CDR3 protein.

TRBV5-6 | CASSFSTQYNEQFF
TRBV2 | CASSPILEYTQYF
TRBV5-5 | CASSPDRIAKNIQYF
TRBV3-1 | CASSQAGAGELREQYF
TRBV20-1 | CSAETQYF
TRBV12-3/TRBV12-4 | CASSGTGSSLGRGQFF
TRBV6-1 | CASSRNRDGAYNEQFF
TRBV4-3 | CASSQGLGQYQETQYF
TRBV5-5 | CASSFRGAFPSGANVLTF
TRBV7-8 | CASSGWESPLHF
TRBV6-1 | CASRGRGGSYNEQFF